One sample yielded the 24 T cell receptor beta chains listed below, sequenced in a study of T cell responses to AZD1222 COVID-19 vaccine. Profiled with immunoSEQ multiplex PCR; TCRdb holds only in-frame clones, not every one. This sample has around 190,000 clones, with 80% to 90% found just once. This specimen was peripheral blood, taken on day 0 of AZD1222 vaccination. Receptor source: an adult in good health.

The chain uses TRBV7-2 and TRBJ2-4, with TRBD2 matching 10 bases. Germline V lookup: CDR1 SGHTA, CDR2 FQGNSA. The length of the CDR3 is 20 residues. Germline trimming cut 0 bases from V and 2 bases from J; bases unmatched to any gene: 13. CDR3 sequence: CASSLAVSGGALTTKNIQYF. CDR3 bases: TGTGCCAGCAGCTTAGCCGTGAGCGGGGGGGCCCTAACAACCAAAAACATTCAGTACTTC.

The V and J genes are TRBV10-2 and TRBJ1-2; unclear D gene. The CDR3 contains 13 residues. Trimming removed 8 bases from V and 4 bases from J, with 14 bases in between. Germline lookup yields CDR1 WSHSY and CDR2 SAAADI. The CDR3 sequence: CASSSSAGYGYTF. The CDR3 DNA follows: TGCGCCAGCTCAAGCAGCGCAGGCTATGGCTACACCTTC.

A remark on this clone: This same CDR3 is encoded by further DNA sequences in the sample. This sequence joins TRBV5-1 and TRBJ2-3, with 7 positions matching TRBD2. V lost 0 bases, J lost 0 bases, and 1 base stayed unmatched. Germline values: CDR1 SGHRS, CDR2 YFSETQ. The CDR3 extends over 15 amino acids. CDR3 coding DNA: TGCGCCAGCAGCTTGGGAGCGGGGAGCACAGATACGCAGTATTTT. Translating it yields CASSLGAGSTDTQYF.

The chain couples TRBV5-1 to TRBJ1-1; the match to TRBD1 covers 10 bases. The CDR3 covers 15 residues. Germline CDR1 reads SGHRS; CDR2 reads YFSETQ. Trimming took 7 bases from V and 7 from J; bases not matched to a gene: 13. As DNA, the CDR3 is TGCGCCAGCGCCCCCTCGGACAGGGGGGAAAATGAAGCTTTCTTT. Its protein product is CASAPSDRGENEAFF.

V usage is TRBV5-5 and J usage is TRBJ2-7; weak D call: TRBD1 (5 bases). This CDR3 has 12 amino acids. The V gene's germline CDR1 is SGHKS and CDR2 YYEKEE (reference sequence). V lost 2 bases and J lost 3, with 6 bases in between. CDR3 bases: TGTGCCAGCAGCTTTGACAGCTACGAGCAGTACTTC. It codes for CASSFDSYEQYF.

The CDR3 region has the DNA TGTGCCTGGAGTTCGTATAGGAACACTGAAGCTTTCTTT. Protein product: CAWSSYRNTEAFF. The gene calls are TRBV30 and TRBJ1-1; D gene ambiguous. The CDR3 spans 13 residues. V lost 2 bases to trimming and J lost 1 base, with 8 bases between them. CDR1 and CDR2 from the germline V gene are GTSNPN and SVGIG (reference sequence).

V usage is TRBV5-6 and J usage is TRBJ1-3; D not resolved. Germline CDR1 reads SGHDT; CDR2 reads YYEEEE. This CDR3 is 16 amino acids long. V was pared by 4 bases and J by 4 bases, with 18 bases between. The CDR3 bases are TGTGCCAGCAGCCAAATTACCATCCGGAGCGGAAACACCATATATTTT. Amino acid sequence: CASSQITIRSGNTIYF.

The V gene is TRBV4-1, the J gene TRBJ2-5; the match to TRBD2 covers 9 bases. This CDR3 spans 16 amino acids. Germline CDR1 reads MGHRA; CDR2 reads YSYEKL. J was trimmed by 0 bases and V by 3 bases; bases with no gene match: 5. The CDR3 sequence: CASSQVSGRNQETQYF. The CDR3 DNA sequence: TGCGCCAGCAGCCAGGTCAGCGGGAGGAACCAAGAGACCCAGTACTTC.

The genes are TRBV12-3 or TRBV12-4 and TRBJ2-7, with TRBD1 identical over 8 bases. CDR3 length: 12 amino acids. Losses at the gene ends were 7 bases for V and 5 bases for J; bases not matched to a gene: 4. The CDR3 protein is CASTRTGNEQYF. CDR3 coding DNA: TGTGCCAGCACCCGGACAGGGAACGAGCAGTACTTC.

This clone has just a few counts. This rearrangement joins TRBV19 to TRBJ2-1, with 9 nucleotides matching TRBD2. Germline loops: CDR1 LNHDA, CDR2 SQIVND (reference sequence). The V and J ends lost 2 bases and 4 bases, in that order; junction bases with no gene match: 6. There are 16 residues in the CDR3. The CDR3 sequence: CASSIRHSGGYNEQFF. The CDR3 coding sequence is TGTGCCAGTAGTATAAGGCATAGCGGGGGTTACAATGAGCAGTTCTTC.

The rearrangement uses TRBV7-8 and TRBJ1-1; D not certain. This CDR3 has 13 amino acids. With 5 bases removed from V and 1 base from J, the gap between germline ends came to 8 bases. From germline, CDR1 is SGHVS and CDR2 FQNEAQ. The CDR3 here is CASSRVRNTEAFF. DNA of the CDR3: TGTGCCAGCAGCCGAGTCCGGAACACTGAAGCTTTCTTT.

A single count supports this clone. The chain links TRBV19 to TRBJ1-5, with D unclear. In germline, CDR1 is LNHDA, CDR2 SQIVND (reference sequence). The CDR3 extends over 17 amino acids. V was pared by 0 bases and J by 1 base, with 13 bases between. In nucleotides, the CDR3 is TGTGCCAGTAGTATAGATGTCTTGGGCAGAAGCAATCAGCCCCAGCATTTT. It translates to CASSIDVLGRSNQPQHF.

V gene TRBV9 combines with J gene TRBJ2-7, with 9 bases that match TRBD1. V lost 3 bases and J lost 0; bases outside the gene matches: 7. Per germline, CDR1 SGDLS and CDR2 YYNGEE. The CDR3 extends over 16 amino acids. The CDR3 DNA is TGTGCCAGCAGCGGAACACAGGGGGCTTTCTCCTACGAGCAGTACTTC. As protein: CASSGTQGAFSYEQYF.

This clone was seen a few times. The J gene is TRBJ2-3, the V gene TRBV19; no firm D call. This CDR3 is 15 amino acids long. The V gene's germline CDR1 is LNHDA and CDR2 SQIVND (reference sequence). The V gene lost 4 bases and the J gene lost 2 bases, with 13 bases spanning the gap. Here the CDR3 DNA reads TGTGCCAGTAGTAGCTCTGGCTTTCCCACAGATACGCAGTATTTT. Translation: CASSSSGFPTDTQYF.

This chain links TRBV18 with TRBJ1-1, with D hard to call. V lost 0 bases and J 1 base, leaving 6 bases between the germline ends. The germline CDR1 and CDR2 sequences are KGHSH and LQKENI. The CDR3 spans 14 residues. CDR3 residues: CASSPPKANTEAFF. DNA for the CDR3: TGTGCCAGCTCACCACCGAAGGCGAACACTGAAGCTTTCTTT.

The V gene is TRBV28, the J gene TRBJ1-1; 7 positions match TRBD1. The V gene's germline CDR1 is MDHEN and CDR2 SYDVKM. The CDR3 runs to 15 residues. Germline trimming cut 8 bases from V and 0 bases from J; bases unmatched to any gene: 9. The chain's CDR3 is CASQRAGQMNTEAFF. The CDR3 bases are TGTGCCAGCCAGAGAGCGGGACAGATGAACACTGAAGCTTTCTTT. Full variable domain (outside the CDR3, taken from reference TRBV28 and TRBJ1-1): DVKVTQSSRYLVKRTGEKVFLECVQDMDHENMFWYRQDPGLGLRLIYFSYDVKMKEKGDIPEGYSVSREKKERFSLILESASTNQTSMYLCASQRAGQMNTEAFFGQGTRLTVV.

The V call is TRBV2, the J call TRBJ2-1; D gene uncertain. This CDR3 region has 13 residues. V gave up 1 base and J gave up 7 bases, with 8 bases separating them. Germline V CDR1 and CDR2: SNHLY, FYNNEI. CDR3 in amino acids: CASSEGPGNEQFF. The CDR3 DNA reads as TGTGCCAGCAGTGAAGGGCCCGGGAATGAGCAGTTCTTC.

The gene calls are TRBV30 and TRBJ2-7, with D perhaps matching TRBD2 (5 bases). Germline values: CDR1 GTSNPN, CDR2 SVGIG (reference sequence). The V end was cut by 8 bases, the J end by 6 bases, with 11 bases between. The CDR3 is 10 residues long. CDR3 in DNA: TGTGCCGGCAGCCGGGGCGAGCAGTACTTC. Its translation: CAGSRGEQYF.

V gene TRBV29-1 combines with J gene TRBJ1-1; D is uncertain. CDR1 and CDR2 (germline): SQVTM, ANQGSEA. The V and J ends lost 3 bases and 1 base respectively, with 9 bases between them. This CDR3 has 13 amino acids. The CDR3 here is CSVEPRTNTEAFF. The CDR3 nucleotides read TGCAGCGTTGAGCCCCGGACGAACACTGAAGCTTTCTTT. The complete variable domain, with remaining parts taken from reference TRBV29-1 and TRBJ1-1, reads SAVISQKPSRDICQRGTSLTIQCQVDSQVTMMFWYRQQPGQSLTLIATANQGSEATYESGFVIDKFPISRPNLTFSTLTVSNMSPEDSSIYLCSVEPRTNTEAFFGQGTRLTVV.

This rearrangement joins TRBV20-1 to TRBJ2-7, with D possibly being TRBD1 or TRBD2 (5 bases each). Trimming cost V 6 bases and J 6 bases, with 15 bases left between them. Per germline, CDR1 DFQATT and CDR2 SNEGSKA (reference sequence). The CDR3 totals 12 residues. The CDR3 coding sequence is TGCAGTGCCAGTGAGGGGACGTCCGAGCAGTACTTC. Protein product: CSASEGTSEQYF.

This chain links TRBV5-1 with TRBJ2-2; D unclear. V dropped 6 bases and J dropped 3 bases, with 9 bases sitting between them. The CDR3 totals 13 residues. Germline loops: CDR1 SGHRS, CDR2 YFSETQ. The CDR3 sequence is CASILDHTGELFF. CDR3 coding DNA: TGCGCCAGCATCCTTGACCACACCGGGGAGCTGTTTTTT.

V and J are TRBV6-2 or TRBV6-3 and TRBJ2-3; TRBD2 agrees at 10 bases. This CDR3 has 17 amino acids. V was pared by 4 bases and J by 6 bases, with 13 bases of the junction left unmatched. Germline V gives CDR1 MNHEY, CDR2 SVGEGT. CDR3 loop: CASSFKSGTSATDTQYF. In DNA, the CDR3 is TGTGCCAGCAGTTTCAAGTCCGGGACTAGCGCTACGGATACGCAGTATTTT.

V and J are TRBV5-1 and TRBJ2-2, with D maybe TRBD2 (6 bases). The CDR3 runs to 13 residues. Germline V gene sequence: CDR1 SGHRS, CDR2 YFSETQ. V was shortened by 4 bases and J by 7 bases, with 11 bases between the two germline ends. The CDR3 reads CASSQQEGGELFF. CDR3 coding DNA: TGCGCCAGCAGCCAACAGGAGGGCGGGGAGCTGTTTTTT.

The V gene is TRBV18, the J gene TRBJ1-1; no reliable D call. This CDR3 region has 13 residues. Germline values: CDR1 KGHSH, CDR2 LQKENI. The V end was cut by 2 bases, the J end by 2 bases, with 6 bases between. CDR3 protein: CASSPVPNTEAFF. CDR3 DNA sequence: TGTGCCAGCTCACCAGTTCCTAACACTGAAGCTTTCTTT.